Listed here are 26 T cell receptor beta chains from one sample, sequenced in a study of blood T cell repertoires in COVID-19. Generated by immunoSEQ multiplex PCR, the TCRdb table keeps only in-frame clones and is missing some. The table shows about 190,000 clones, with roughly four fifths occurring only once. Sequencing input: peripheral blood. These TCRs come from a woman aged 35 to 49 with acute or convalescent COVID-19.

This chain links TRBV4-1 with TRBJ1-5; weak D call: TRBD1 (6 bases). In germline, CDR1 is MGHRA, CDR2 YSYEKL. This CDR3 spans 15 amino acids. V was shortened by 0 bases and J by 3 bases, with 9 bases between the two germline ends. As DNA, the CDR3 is TGCGCCAGCAGCCAAGACGGGACATTCAATCAGCCCCAGCATTTT. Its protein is CASSQDGTFNQPQHF.

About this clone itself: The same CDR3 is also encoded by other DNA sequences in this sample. The CDR3 protein is CASSLGQGDGYTF. CDR3 bases: TGTGCCAGCAGTTTGGGACAGGGAGACGGCTACACCTTC. This rearrangement joins TRBV12-3 or TRBV12-4 to TRBJ1-2; 9 bases are shared with TRBD1. Trimming cost V 3 bases and J 8 bases; bases outside gene matches: 4. CDR3 length: 13 residues.

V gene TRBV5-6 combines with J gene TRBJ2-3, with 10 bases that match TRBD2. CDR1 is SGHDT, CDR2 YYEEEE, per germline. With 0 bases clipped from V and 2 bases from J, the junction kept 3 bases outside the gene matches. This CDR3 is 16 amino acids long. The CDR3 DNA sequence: TGTGCCAGCAGCTTGGGCCTAGCGGGAGACACAGATACGCAGTATTTT. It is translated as CASSLGLAGDTDTQYF.

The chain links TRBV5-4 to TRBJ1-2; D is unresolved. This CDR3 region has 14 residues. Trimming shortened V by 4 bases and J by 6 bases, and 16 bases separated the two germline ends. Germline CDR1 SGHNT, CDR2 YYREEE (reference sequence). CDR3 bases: TGTGCCAGCAGCCGGGGAGGCTCCGGGGATGGCTACACCTTC. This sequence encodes CASSRGGSGDGYTF.

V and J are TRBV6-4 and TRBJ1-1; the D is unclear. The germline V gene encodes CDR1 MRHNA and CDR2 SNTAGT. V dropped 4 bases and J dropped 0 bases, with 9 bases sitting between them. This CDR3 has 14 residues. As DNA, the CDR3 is TGTGCCAGCAGTGTTTCGAGATTGAACACTGAAGCTTTCTTT. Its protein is CASSVSRLNTEAFF.

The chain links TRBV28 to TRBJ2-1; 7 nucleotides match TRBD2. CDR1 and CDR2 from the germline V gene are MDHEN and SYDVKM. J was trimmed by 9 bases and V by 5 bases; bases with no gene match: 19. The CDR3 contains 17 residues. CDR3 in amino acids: CASSTPQWAGEGGEQFF. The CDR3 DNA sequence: TGTGCCAGCAGTACACCTCAGTGGGCGGGAGAAGGCGGTGAGCAGTTCTTC.

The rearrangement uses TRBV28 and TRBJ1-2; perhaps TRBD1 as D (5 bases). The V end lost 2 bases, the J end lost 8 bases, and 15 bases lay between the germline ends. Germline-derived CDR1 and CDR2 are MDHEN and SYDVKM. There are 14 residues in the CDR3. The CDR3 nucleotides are TGTGCCAGCAGTTTAGGGGCTGGAGGGTTAGGCTACACCTTC. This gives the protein CASSLGAGGLGYTF.

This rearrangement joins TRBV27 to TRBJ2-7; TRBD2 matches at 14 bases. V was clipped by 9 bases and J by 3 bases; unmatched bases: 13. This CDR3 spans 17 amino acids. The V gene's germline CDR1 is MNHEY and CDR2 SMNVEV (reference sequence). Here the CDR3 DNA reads TGTGCCAGTTCGGGACTAGCGGGAGATACAAGGGACTACGAGCAGTACTTC. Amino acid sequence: CASSGLAGDTRDYEQYF.

The CDR3 protein is CASSSGLAGGLNEQFF. The CDR3 DNA reads as TGTGCCAGCAGCTCGGGACTAGCGGGGGGTTTGAATGAGCAGTTCTTC. This chain joins TRBV7-8 and TRBJ2-1, with 15 positions matching TRBD2. V shed 4 bases and J 7 bases; nucleotides not matched to a gene: 5. The CDR3 loop spans 16 amino acids. CDR1 and CDR2 from the germline V gene are SGHVS and FQNEAQ. Using reference TRBV7-8 and TRBJ2-1 for the parts outside the CDR3, the full variable domain is GAGVSQSPRYKVAKRGQDVALRCDPISGHVSLFWYQQALGQGPEFLTYFQNEAQLDKSGLPSDRFFAERPEGSVSTLKIQRTQQEDSAVYLCASSSGLAGGLNEQFFGPGTRLTVL.

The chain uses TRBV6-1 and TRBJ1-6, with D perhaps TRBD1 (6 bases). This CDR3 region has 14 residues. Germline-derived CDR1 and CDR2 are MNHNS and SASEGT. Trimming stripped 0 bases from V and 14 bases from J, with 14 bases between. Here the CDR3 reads CASSEASQGPTLHF. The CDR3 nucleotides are TGTGCCAGCAGTGAAGCAAGTCAGGGGCCCACCCTCCACTTT.

The CDR3 loop reads CASSPGTGLNEKLFF. Written as DNA, the CDR3 is TGTGCCAGCAGCCCCGGGACAGGGCTTAATGAAAAACTGTTTTTT. The chain joins TRBV11-3 to TRBJ1-4; 9 bases fit TRBD1. V shed 5 bases and J 4 bases; nucleotides not matched to a gene: 5. Germline V gene data show CDR1 as SGHNT and CDR2 as YENEEA. The CDR3 has 15 residues.

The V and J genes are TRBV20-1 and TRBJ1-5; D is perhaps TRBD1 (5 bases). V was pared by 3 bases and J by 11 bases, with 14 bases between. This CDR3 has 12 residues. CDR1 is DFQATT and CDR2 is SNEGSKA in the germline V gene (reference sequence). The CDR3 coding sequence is TGCAGTGCTAGTGAGGGGCTCGGAGCCCAGCATTTT. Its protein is CSASEGLGAQHF.

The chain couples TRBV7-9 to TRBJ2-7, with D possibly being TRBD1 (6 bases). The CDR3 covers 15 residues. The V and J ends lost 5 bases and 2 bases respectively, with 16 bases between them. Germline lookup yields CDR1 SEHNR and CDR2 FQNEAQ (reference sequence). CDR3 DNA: TGTGCCAGCAGCCGCCAGGACAGCGATCCCTACGAGCAGTACTTC. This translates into CASSRQDSDPYEQYF.

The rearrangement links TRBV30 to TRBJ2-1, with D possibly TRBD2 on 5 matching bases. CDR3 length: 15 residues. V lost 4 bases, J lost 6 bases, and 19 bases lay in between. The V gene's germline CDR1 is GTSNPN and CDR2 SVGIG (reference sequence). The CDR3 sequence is CAWTNGRTHINEQFF. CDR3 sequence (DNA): TGTGCCTGGACAAACGGTAGGACTCATATCAATGAGCAGTTCTTC.

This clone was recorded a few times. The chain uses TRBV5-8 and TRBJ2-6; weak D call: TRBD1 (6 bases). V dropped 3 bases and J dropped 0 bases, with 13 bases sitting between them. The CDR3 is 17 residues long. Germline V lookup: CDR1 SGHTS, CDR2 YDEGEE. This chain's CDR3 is CASSSAGDLSGANVLTF. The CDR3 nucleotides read TGTGCCAGCAGCTCGGCAGGGGACCTCTCTGGGGCCAACGTCCTGACTTTC.

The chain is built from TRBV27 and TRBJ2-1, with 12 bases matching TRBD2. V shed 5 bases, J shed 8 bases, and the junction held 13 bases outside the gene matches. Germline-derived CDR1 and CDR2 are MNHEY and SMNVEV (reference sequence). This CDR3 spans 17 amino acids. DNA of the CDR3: TGTGCCAGCAGTACCCCCCTTCTAGCGGGAGGGCCCTATGAGCAGTTCTTC. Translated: CASSTPLLAGGPYEQFF.

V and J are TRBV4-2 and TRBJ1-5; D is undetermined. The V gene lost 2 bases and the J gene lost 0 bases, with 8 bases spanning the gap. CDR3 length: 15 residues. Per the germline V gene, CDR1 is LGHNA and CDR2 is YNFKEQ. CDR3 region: CASSQTPNSNQPQHF. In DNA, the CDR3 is TGTGCCAGCAGCCAAACACCGAATAGCAATCAGCCCCAGCATTTT.

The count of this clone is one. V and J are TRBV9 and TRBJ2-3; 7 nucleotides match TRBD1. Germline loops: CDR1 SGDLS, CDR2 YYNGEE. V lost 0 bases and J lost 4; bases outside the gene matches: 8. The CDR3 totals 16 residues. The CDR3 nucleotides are TGTGCCAGCAGCGTAGACGACAGGGCCAGGGCAGATACGCAGTATTTT. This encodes CASSVDDRARADTQYF.

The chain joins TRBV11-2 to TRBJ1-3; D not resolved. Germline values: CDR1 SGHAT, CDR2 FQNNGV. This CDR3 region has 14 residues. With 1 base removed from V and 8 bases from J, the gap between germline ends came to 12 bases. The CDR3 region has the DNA TGTGCCAGCAGCTTAGGTCTAGGGCGGGACACCATATATTTT. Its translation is CASSLGLGRDTIYF.

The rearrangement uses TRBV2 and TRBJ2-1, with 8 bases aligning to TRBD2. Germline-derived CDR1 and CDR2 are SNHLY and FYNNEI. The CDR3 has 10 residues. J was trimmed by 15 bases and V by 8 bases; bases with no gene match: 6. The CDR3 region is CASGREGGFF. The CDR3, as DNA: TGTGCCAGCGGCCGGGAGGGTGGGTTCTTC. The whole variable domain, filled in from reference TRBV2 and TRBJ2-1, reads EPEVTQTPSHQVTQMGQEVILRCVPISNHLYFYWYRQILGQKVEFLVSFYNNEISEKSEIFDDQFSVERPDGSNFTLKIRSTKLEDSAMYFCASGREGGFFGPGTRLTVL.

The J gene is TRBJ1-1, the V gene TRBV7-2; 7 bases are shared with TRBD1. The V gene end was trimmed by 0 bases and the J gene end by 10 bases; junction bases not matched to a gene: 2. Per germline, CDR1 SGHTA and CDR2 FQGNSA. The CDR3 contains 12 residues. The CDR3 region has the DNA TGTGCCAGCAGCTTAGCGCCAGGGGGAGCTTTCTTT. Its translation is CASSLAPGGAFF.

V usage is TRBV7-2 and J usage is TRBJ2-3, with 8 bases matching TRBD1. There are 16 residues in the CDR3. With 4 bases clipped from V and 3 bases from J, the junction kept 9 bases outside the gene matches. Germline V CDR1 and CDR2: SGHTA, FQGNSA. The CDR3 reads CASSSQGWDRTDTQYF. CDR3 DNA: TGTGCCAGCAGCTCCCAAGGTTGGGACAGGACAGATACGCAGTATTTT.

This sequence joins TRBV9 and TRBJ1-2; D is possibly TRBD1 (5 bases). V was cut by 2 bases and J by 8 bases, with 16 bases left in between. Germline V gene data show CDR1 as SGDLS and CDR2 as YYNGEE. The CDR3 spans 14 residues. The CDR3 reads CASSVGPTARGYTF. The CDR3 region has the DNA TGTGCCAGCAGCGTCGGACCGACAGCCAGGGGCTACACCTTC.

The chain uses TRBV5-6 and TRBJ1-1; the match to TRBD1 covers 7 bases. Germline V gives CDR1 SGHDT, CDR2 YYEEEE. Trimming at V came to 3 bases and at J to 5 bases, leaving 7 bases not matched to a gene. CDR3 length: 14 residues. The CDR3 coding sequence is TGTGCCAGCAGCTCGACAGGGACGAGGACTGAAGCTTTCTTT. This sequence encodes CASSSTGTRTEAFF.

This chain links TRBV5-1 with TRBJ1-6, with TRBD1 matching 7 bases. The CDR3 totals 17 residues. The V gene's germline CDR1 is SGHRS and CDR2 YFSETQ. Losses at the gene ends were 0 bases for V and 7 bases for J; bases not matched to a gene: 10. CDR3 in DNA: TGCGCCAGCAGCTTGGCCATTTTACAGGGGAGCAATTCACCCCTCCACTTT. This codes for CASSLAILQGSNSPLHF. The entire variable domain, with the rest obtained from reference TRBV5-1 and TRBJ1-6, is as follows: KAGVTQTPRYLIKTRGQQVTLSCSPISGHRSVSWYQQTPGQGLQFLFEYFSETQRNKGNFPGRFSGRQFSNSRSEMNVSTLELGDSALYLCASSLAILQGSNSPLHFGNGTRLTVT.

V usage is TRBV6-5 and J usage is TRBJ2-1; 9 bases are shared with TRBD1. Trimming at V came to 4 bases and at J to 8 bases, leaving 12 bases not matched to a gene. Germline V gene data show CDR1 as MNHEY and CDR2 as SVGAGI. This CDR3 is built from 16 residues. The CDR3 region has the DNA TGTGCCAGCAGTTTTCTACCGGGACAGGGATCCGATGAGCAGTTCTTC. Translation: CASSFLPGQGSDEQFF.